These 3 T cell receptor beta chains share one sample of origin, sequenced in a study of identical twins. TCRdb used MiXCR to reprocess the 5' RACE reads, holding one entry per CDR3 protein. The sample has 450,000 or so distinct CDR3 sequences, less than 20% seen once. The source material was naive T cells sorted from blood. Source of these receptors: a man aged 45 to 65 in good health.

The chain employs TRBV24-1 and TRBJ2-1; D is uncertain. The CDR3 is 13 amino acids. Between the trimmed V and J ends, which lost 1 base and 7 bases, there was a span of 7 bases. CDR1 and CDR2 (germline): KGHDR, SFDVKD. The CDR3 nucleotides read TGTGCCACCAGTGATTTCCCAAAGAATGAGCAGTTCTTC. Encoded protein: CATSDFPKNEQFF.

V gene TRBV20-1 combines with J gene TRBJ2-2; D ambiguous. Looked up from germline, CDR1 is DFQATT and CDR2 is SNEGSKA (reference sequence). Trimming stripped 1 base from V and 7 bases from J, with 13 bases between. This CDR3 is built from 14 residues. DNA for the CDR3: TGCAGTGCTAGAGTCCCGGGCCACGGCGGGGAGCTGTTTTTT. Protein: CSARVPGHGGELFF.

There are a few counts of this clonotype. V is TRBV5-4 and J is TRBJ2-1; D may correspond to TRBD1 or TRBD2 (5 bases each). V was pared by 4 bases and J by 10 bases, with 24 bases between. This CDR3 has 16 amino acids. The germline V gene encodes CDR1 SGHNT and CDR2 YYREEE (reference sequence). CDR3 amino acids: CASSIDTGTALEEQFF. The CDR3 region has the DNA TGTGCCAGCAGCATAGACACCGGGACGGCCCTGGAGGAGCAGTTCTTC.